This TCR beta chain originates from a study of blood T cells in healthy people across ages. This clonotype was recorded at least ten times. A sample-barcoded 5' primer and a J-beta primer mix were used in a second PCR of roughly 6 to 12 cycles. From the 5' RACE reads, TCRdb called clonotypes with MiXCR, one entry per CDR3 protein. The sample records some 890,000 distinct CDR3 sequences, roughly 28% being singletons. The CDR3 is 13 amino acids. Deletions cut 7 bases from V and 0 bases from J, with 12 bases between. In germline, CDR1 is SQVTM, CDR2 ANQGSEA. This sample was also put to use in a study of T cells of mothers and their children.

This chain uses TRBV29-1 with TRBJ1-2; D perhaps matches TRBD1 (5 bases). Sequenced sample: blood. The receptor comes from a woman aged 40 to 50 in good health. The CDR3 coding sequence is TGCAGCGCAAAGCGGGGCTCTAACTATGGCTACACCTTC. This sequence encodes CSAKRGSNYGYTF.